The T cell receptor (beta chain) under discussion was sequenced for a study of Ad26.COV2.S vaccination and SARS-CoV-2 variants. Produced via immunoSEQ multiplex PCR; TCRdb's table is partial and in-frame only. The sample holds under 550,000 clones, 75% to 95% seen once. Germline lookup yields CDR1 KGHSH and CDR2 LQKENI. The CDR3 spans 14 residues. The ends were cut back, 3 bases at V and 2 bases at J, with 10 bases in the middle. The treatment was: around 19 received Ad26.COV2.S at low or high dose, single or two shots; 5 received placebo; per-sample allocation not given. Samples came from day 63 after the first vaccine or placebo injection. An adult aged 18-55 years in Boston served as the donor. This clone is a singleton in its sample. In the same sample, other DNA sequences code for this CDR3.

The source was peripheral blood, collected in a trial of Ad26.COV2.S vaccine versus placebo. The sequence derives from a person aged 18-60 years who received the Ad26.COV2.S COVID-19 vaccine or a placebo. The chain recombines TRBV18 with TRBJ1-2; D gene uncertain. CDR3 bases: TGTGCCAGCTCACCTCTGGACGGAAACTATGGCTACACCTTC. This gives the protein CASSPLDGNYGYTF.